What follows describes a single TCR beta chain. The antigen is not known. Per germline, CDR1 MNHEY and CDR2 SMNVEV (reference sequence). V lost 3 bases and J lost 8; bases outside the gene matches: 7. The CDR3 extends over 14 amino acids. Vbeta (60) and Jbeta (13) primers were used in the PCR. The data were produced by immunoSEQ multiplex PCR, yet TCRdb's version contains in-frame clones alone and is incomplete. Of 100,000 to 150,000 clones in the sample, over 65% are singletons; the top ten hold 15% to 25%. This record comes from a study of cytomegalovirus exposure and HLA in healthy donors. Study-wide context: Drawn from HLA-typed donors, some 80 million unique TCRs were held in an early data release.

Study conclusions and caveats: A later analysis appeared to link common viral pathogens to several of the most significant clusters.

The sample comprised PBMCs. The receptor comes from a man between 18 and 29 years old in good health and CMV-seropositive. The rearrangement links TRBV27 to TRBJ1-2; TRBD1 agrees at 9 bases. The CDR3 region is CASSLDRGLSGYTF. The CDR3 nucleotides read TGTGCCAGCAGTTTGGACAGGGGACTAAGCGGCTACACCTTC.